Listed below are T cell receptor beta chains from one sample, sequenced in a study of response to subunit inactivated influenza vaccine. TCRdb re-called the RT-PCR reads through MiXCR, storing one row per CDR3 protein. The sample holds 150,000 to 200,000 distinct CDR3 sequences; approximately 10% are singletons and the top ten take around 12%. The sample in question was non-naive T cells sorted from PBMCs, obtained 40 to 50 days after vaccination. These receptors all stem from a man aged 50 to 59 who received an inactivated influenza vaccine. Each CDR3 is given with its conserved first and last residue. The D gene is left open where the match is weak. Size tells how often a clone was seen (once, few, many) or the class of an expanded clone, and some rows leave it out.

J,D,size,V,DNA,CDR3
TRBJ2-2,-,-,TRBV4-2,TGTGCCAGCAGCCAAGATCCCCACCTCGACACCGGGGAGCTGTTTTTT,CASSQDPHLDTGELFF
TRBJ1-5,TRBD1,few,TRBV7-2,TGTGCCAGCAGCCCACAGGGGCTTGGCAATCAGCCCCAGCATTTT,CASSPQGLGNQPQHF
TRBJ2-5,-,few,TRBV4-3,TGCGCCAGCAGCCAAGACGATTGGGGGACCCAGTACTTC,CASSQDDWGTQYF
TRBJ1-2,-,many,TRBV11-2,TGTGCCAGCAGCTTCTCAGTGTCATCCCACTATGGCTACACCTTC,CASSFSVSSHYGYTF
TRBJ2-5,TRBD2,few,TRBV20-1,TGCAGTGCTAGAGATAATAGGGTTTGGGAAGTCAGCGGGAGACAAGAGACCCAGTACTTC,CSARDNRVWEVSGRQETQYF
TRBJ2-7,TRBD2,many,TRBV5-1,TGCGCCAGTGGACTAGCGGGGCGCCACGAGCAGTACTTC,CASGLAGRHEQYF
TRBJ2-1,-,many,TRBV7-6,TGTGCCAGCAGCTTAGCGCTCTTTACCACTTTCAATGAGCAGTTCTTC,CASSLALFTTFNEQFF
TRBJ2-7,-,-,TRBV7-8,TGTGCCAGCAGCTTTGGAGAGGGCCTCGAGCAGTACTTC,CASSFGEGLEQYF
TRBJ2-7,-,-,TRBV20-1,TGCAGTGCTAGAGATCTGGACCTCTACGAGCAGTACTTC,CSARDLDLYEQYF
TRBJ1-5,-,few,TRBV28,TGTGCCAGCGTGGATTATAGCAATCAGCCCCAGCATTTT,CASVDYSNQPQHF
TRBJ2-4,-,many,TRBV24-1,TGTGCCACCAGTGACCCCGGAACCAAAAACATTCAGTACTTC,CATSDPGTKNIQYF
TRBJ1-4,TRBD1,-,TRBV4-1,TGCGCCAGCAGCCAAGTAGTATTCGCAGGGGGCGCGGGGGAAAAACTGTTTTTT,CASSQVVFAGGAGEKLFF
TRBJ1-5,-,few,TRBV2,TGTGCCAGCAGTGTACAGTACAATCAGCCCCAGCATTTT,CASSVQYNQPQHF
TRBJ1-2,-,few,TRBV28,TGTGCCAGCAGTGCAAGGGTATACTATGGCTACACCTTC,CASSARVYYGYTF
TRBJ2-2,TRBD1,-,TRBV18,TGTGCCAGCTCATCTACAGGGGACACCGGGGAGCTGTTTTTT,CASSSTGDTGELFF
TRBJ2-4,-,many,TRBV5-1,TGCGCCAGCAGCCCTGCCACGACACAGAAAAACATTCAGTACTTC,CASSPATTQKNIQYF